This TCR beta chain is drawn from a study of response to subunit inactivated influenza vaccine. General study points: That few new T cells are recruited by each seasonal influenza vaccination was the authors' suggestion.

Each CDR3 protein gets one entry after TCRdb re-called the RT-PCR reads with MiXCR. The data hold hundreds of thousands of distinct CDR3 sequences, with about 25% observed a single time. Concerning this clonotype: Its antigen is undetermined.

Germline V gene data show CDR1 as LGHNA and CDR2 as YNFKEQ. Trimming pared 3 bases from V and 4 bases from J, leaving 12 bases between. This CDR3 has 15 residues. The rearrangement links TRBV4-2 to TRBJ1-4; D is uncertain. This receptor was obtained from a middle-aged man who received an inactivated influenza vaccine. The sample was CD4+ T cells sorted from PBMCs, taken around 5 days after vaccination. CDR3: CASSQEWAGNEKLFF. The CDR3 region has the DNA TGTGCCAGCAGCCAGGAGTGGGCCGGTAATGAAAAACTGTTTTTT.